This T cell receptor beta chain was captured by sequencing in a study of graft-versus-host responses after intestinal transplantation. Study-wide context: Among the recipients, transplants were multivisceral, liver-intestinal, or isolated intestinal. Anti-thymocyte globulin induction preceded two to three years of tacrolimus and steroid maintenance in all recipients.

Germline CDR1 is MNHNS and CDR2 is SASEGT. Trimming cost V 3 bases and J 4 bases; bases outside gene matches: 2. The CDR3 runs 14 residues. Co-plating was performed using around 200,000 CFSE-labeled responder cells and around 200,000 irradiated, violet-dye-labeled stimulator cells. Findings and caveats of the study: The marrow of recipients harbored GvH clones, and ileum or blood showed some of them first. When patients had graft-donor T cell macrochimerism, their allografts held high graft-versus-host to host-versus-graft clonal ratios.

TCRdb's table, derived via immunoSEQ multiplex PCR, lists solely in-frame clones and lacks some. The sample has around 21,000 clones; roughly 33% are singletons. The chain joins TRBV6-1 to TRBJ1-5; 8 bases are shared with TRBD1. The specimen was alloreactive CD8+ T cells from a mixed lymphocyte reaction culture, collected before intestinal transplant. The subset is: CFSE-low proliferating T cells sorted from approximately six-day pre-transplant mixed lymphocyte reaction (GvH or HvG direction). The TCR was taken from a human patient who received an intestinal transplant. The CDR3 bases are TGTGCCAGCAGTGAGGACAGGGAAAATCAGCCCCAGCATTTT. Its translation is CASSEDRENQPQHF.